This T cell receptor beta chain originates from a study of T cell changes during pregnancy in multiple sclerosis. The J segment lost 8 bases and the V segment lost 4 bases, leaving 7 bases of the junction unmatched. The CDR3 consists of 14 residues. The germline V gene encodes CDR1 SGHRS and CDR2 YFSETQ. Assay: immunoSEQ multiplex PCR; the TCRdb copy retains only in-frame clones and omits some. The sample includes under 65,000 clones, about nine tenths seen only once; the top ten take around 0.6%. The rearrangement uses TRBV5-1 and TRBJ2-1; 9 bases agree with TRBD2. Here the sequenced sample was CD4+ T cells from peripheral blood mononuclear cells, taken after pregnancy. This TCR was recovered from a female donor in good health, enrolled as a control in a pregnancy study. This CDR3 is CASSGVRGGDEQFF. The DNA of the CDR3 is TGCGCCAGCAGCGGGGTGCGGGGGGGCGATGAGCAGTTCTTC. The full variable domain, rest sourced from reference TRBV5-1 and TRBJ2-1, is KAGVTQTPRYLIKTRGQQVTLSCSPISGHRSVSWYQQTPGQGLQFLFEYFSETQRNKGNFPGRFSGRQFSNSRSEMNVSTLELGDSALYLCASSGVRGGDEQFFGPGTRLTVL.